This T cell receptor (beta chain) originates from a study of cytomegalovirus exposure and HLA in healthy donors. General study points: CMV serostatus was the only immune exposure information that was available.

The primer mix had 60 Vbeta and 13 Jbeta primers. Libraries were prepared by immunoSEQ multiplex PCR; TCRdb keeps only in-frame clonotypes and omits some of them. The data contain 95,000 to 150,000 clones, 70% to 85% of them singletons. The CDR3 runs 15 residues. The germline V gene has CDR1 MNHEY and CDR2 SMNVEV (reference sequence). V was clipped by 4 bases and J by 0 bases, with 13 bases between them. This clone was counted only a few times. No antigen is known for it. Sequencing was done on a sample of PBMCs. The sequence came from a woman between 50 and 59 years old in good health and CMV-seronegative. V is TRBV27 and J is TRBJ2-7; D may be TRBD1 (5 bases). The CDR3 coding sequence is TGTGCCAGCAGTTCGGCAGGGCCGCGCTCCTACGAGCAGTACTTC. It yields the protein CASSSAGPRSYEQYF.